What follows describes a single T cell receptor beta chain. Its cognate antigen is unknown. Treatment given: approximately 18 received Ad26.COV2.S at low or high dose, single or two shots; about 5 received placebo; per-sample allocation not given. At day 63 after the first vaccine or placebo injection, samples were drawn. This entry comes from a study of Ad26.COV2.S vaccination and SARS-CoV-2 variants. Germline-derived CDR1 and CDR2 are LNHDA and SQIVND (reference sequence). With 5 bases removed from V and 8 bases from J, the gap between germline ends came to 13 bases. CDR3 length: 13 amino acids. Data came from immunoSEQ multiplex PCR; TCRdb stores just in-frame clones and leaves some out. The repertoire holds more than 300,000 clones, with roughly 86% as singletons. Study conclusions and caveats: Substantial post-vaccination breadth of spike-specific CD8+ and CD4+ T cell responses was reported.

This sequence joins TRBV19 and TRBJ1-5; D remains unclear. Sequenced here: peripheral blood, sampled in a trial of Ad26.COV2.S vaccine versus placebo. The receptor was derived from a person aged 18 to 59 who received the Ad26.COV2.S COVID-19 vaccine or a placebo. CDR3 bases: TGTGCCAGTAGTCCGATAGGGCAGGAGCCCCAGCATTTT. It yields the protein CASSPIGQEPQHF.